A single T cell receptor (beta chain) is shown here with its context. This clonotype was seen more than once but under ten times. The antigen it binds to is not known. No base quality information exists; no much larger clone differs at one position. Ophthalmopathy patients were characterized by moderately to severely active disease, a Clinical Activity Score of at least 3, a NOSPECS grade of at least 4, and a disease duration under 3 months. Patients with other autoimmune diseases, uncontrolled infections, pregnancy or lactation were excluded. Diagnosis relied on clinical symptoms, serum thyroxine, TRAb, thyroid ultrasound and orbital computed tomography. Ficoll-Paque density gradient centrifugation was used to isolate PBMCs from about 10 ml of fresh peripheral blood. Total RNA was extracted with Trizol reagent and quality-checked on an Agilent 2100 Bioanalyzer. This entry is derived from a study of Graves' ophthalmopathy and Graves' hyperthyroidism (dated by TCRdb to 2016 to 2019). Some background on the complete study: Peripheral blood was collected before any treatment was given, at the time of initial diagnosis. To tell Graves' ophthalmopathy apart from Graves' hyperthyroidism, and to predict which patients would progress to ophthalmopathy, the study relied on TCR beta repertoire signatures. Following sampling, methimazole starting at 30 mg daily was administered to hyperthyroidism patients, and high-dose intravenous methylprednisolone was administered to ophthalmopathy patients. In total, 120 to 150 blood samples were TCR-sequenced: approximately 40 ophthalmopathy, under 85 hyperthyroidism and roughly 17 hyperthyroidism-to-ophthalmopathy patients. An independent validation cohort comprised roughly 20 hyperthyroidism patients and over 15 patients who later progressed from hyperthyroidism to ophthalmopathy. In over 5 hyperthyroidism patients, the T-cell repertoire of thyroid tissue was compared with the T-cell repertoire of blood. A discovery set of 100 patients (approximately 42 ophthalmopathy, around 57 stable hyperthyroidism) was enrolled to explore V-J signatures distinguishing ophthalmopathy from hyperthyroidism. Results and caveats for the whole study, not just this receptor: Among expanded thyroid clonotypes with frequency above 0.001, most also showed up in blood, which suggests that blood repertoires may reflect the thyroid immune response. In validation, the model predicted ophthalmopathy progression with 55% to 71% sensitivity and roughly 72% specificity; roughly 12 predicted patients were CT-confirmed with GO in a median of 6.5 months. The 13-signature model separated ophthalmopathy from stable hyperthyroidism with around 90% sensitivity and less than 83% specificity in cross-validation, and 80%/75% in the test set. Sample size was not statistically predetermined, and group allocation was not concealed from the investigators.

Trimming at the junction amounts to 0 bases on V and 1 base on J, and the germline ends lie 7 bases apart. The CDR3, cysteine through phenylalanine, is 14 amino acids long. Only CDR3 DNA remains: 42 bases, in frame from the first base. CDR1 is given as SGHRS and CDR2 as YFSETQ, both from the germline V gene. For repertoire sequencing, the TCR beta CDR3 regions were amplified from RNA transcripts. A first-round RT-PCR used HTBI primers with the Qiagen OneStep RT-PCR kit, followed by a second-round multiplex PCR, size selection and purification. The libraries underwent paired-end sequencing with 100 bp reads on an Illumina HiSeq2000. As for the original processing: SOAPnuke was used for read processing, and reads with adapters, uncalled bases, a mean Phred below 15, or no exact constant-primer or identifier match were discarded. COPE v1.2.5 was used to merge high-quality paired reads. Unique nucleotide sequences were defined as clonotypes and aligned to IMGT TRB V, D and J references using MiTCR v1.1. Only V-J combinations with frequency above 0.0001 were analysed, covering approximately 99% of repertoires. For each V-J combination, a TCR clonal expansion and chaos score was defined as F50 clonal expansion divided by the chaos observed in the TCRdist matrix. Features were reduced by Welch's t-statistics and random forest to approximately 12 V-J combinations, which fed a naive Bayes classifier. The Morisita-Horn index was used to measure how similar the thyroid and blood repertoires were. The public reads were quality trimmed at Q25 with fastp and then assembled into clones with MiXCR by TCRdb, keeping productive beta chains. CDR3 protein duplicates are merged, each entry listing the most common genes and DNA. The V and J calls reflect TCRdb's pipeline rather than the authors' work. Within this sample are some 240,000 distinct CDR3 sequences, with around 50% of them counted one time only. The ten largest clones represent 40% to 55% of the sample.

The sequence links TRBV5-1 to TRBJ1-1; no confident D gene assignment can be made. The source is an adult man with Graves' ophthalmopathy. Sequencing was done on a sample of peripheral blood. The CDR3 corresponds to CASSLGTSNTEAFF. The DNA sequence is as follows: TGCGCCAGCAGCTTGGGAACATCGAACACTGAAGCTTTCTTT.